The next 9 T cell receptor beta chains were all read from a single sample in a study of T cells after yellow fever vaccination. TCRdb reanalysed the 5' RACE reads using MiXCR and keeps one entry per CDR3 protein. The sample carries roughly 170,000 distinct CDR3 sequences, approximately 6.2% recorded once. The specimen was CD4+ T cells sorted from PBMCs, collected on the day of the first yellow fever vaccination. The receptor set was obtained from a young man who received the YFV17D yellow fever vaccine.

In its sample, this clonotype was seen many times. The chain is built from TRBV5-6 and TRBJ2-5, with 11 bases that match TRBD2. The CDR3 has 17 residues. V was clipped by 0 bases and J by 5 bases; unmatched bases: 9. Germline-derived CDR1 and CDR2 are SGHDT and YYEEEE. In nucleotides, the CDR3 is TGTGCCAGCAGCTTGGCCCTTAGCGGGGGGGCCCCGGAGACCCAGTACTTC. It yields the protein CASSLALSGGAPETQYF.

This chain links TRBV27 with TRBJ1-3, with D maybe TRBD1 (5 bases). CDR3 length equals 15 residues. V shed 10 bases and J shed 4 bases, with 20 bases lying between them. CDR1 is MNHEY, CDR2 SMNVEV, per germline (reference sequence). The CDR3 coding sequence is TGTGCCACTTCCCCGCAGGGTCGGTTCGGAAACACCATATATTTT. Translation gives CATSPQGRFGNTIYF.

This clonotype has a count of ten or more. This chain links TRBV2 with TRBJ1-1; D ambiguous. Germline V CDR1 and CDR2: SNHLY, FYNNEI. Trimming left V 7 bases short and J 5 bases short, with 14 bases between. This CDR3 has 13 residues. The DNA for the CDR3 is TGTGCCAGCAATGTCGAGGTGGGGACTGAAGCTTTCTTT. Translated, it gives CASNVEVGTEAFF.

This clonotype appeared many times. The rearrangement joins TRBV7-3 to TRBJ2-5; 12 nucleotides match TRBD2. CDR1 is SGHTA and CDR2 is FQGTGA in the germline V gene. Unmatched junction bases numbered 4, after V lost 4 bases and J lost 4 bases. The CDR3 covers 15 residues. The CDR3 loop reads CASSSGLAGTETQYF. CDR3 DNA: TGTGCCAGCAGCTCAGGACTAGCGGGGACAGAGACCCAGTACTTC.

The rearrangement joins TRBV4-2 to TRBJ1-5; 7 nucleotides match TRBD1. J gave up 6 bases and V 2 bases, and 13 bases lay outside the gene matches. This CDR3 is 17 amino acids long. Looked up from germline, CDR1 is LGHNA and CDR2 is YNFKEQ. CDR3 amino acids: CASSQLLQGKKSQPQHF. Here the CDR3 DNA reads TGTGCCAGCAGCCAACTATTACAGGGGAAAAAGAGTCAGCCCCAGCATTTT.

The chain uses TRBV29-1 and TRBJ1-2, with D possibly TRBD1 on 5 matching bases. The CDR3 is made up of 15 amino acids. Trimming removed 5 bases at V and 9 bases at J, with 25 bases between. CDR1 is SQVTM, CDR2 ANQGSEA, per germline. In DNA form, the CDR3 reads TGCAGCGTTTCAGCCCAGGGTCTTTACCTAGGGAGCTACACCTTC. The encoded protein is CSVSAQGLYLGSYTF.

This clonotype was observed at least ten times. V is TRBV28 and J is TRBJ2-5; 10 bases are a match to TRBD2. Germline V gives CDR1 MDHEN, CDR2 SYDVKM. The V segment lost 5 bases and the J segment 9 bases; nucleotides outside the gene matches: 6. CDR3 size: 13 residues. In nucleotides, the CDR3 is TGTGCCAGCAGTGTTACTAGCGGGGTGTCCCAGTACTTC. Protein sequence: CASSVTSGVSQYF.

In this sample, this clonotype turned up many times. The rearrangement uses TRBV11-1 and TRBJ2-3; possible D gene TRBD2, 5 bases. The CDR3 is 13 amino acids. The germline V and J ends were trimmed by 8 bases and 6 bases, with 15 bases remaining between them. Germline V lookup: CDR1 SGHAT, CDR2 FQDESV (reference sequence). The CDR3 region is CASARAPGDTQYF. In DNA form, the CDR3 reads TGTGCCAGCGCCCGGGCCCCGGGGGATACGCAGTATTTT.

This clonotype appeared many times. This sequence joins TRBV7-2 and TRBJ1-1, with 12 bases lining up with TRBD1. Germline CDR1 SGHTA, CDR2 FQGNSA. V trimming: 3 bases; J trimming: 6 bases; junction bases outside the gene matches: 2. The CDR3 extends over 14 amino acids. The CDR3 reads CASSLGQGAAEAFF. DNA of the CDR3: TGTGCCAGCAGCTTGGGACAGGGGGCGGCTGAAGCTTTCTTT.